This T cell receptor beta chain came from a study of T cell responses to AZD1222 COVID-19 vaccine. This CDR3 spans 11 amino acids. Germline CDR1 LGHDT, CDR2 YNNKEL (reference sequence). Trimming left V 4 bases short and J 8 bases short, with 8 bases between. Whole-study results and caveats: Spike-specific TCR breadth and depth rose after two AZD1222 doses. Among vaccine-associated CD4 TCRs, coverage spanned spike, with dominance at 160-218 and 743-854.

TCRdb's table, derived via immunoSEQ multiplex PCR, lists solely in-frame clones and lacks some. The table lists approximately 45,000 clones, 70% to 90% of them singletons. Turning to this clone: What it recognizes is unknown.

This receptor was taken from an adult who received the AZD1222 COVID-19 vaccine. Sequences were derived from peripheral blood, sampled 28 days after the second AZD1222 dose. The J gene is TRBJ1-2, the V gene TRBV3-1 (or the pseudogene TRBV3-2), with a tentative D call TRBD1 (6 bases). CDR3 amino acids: CASSRQEGYTF. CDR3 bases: TGTGCCAGCAGCCGACAGGAGGGCTACACCTTC.